This T cell receptor beta chain comes out of a study of cytomegalovirus exposure and HLA in healthy donors. Study results and caveats: Accurate predictions that matched the HLA-A and HLA-B alleles of most subjects were reportedly made from TCR beta sequences. Immune exposure was documented only through CMV serostatus. A missense DCLRE1C variant was associated with V- and J-gene trimming of TCR beta chains in a later analysis, and an independent cohort replicated the association.

As regards this clone: What it recognizes is unknown.

V was pared by 6 bases and J by 5 bases, with 3 bases of the junction left unmatched. The CDR3 is made up of 14 amino acids. Germline lookup yields CDR1 MDHEN and CDR2 SYDVKM. The PCR ran on 60 Vbeta and 13 Jbeta primers. TCRdb's table, derived via immunoSEQ multiplex PCR, lists solely in-frame clones and lacks some. The sample lists over 40,000 clones, under 70% occurring once. The sample consisted of PBMCs. V and J are TRBV28 and TRBJ2-7, with 14 positions matching TRBD2. This TCR derives from a man in his fifties or sixties in good health and CMV-seropositive. The CDR3 sequence is CASSWGLAGDEQYF. The CDR3 bases are TGTGCCAGCAGCTGGGGACTAGCGGGAGACGAGCAGTACTTC.